The 30 T cell receptor beta chains below come from one sample, sequenced in a study of T cells in Graves' hyperthyroidism and ophthalmopathy. What was amplified from RNA transcripts were TCR beta CDR3 regions. TCR CDR3 underwent first-round RT-PCR with the HTBI primer set. TCRdb independently ran MiXCR on the multiplex PCR reads; one entry per CDR3 protein. This table has about 640,000 distinct CDR3 sequences, less than 25% appearing once. Sequencing was carried out using blood. The receptor set was obtained from a man aged 25 to 40 with Graves' ophthalmopathy.

This clonotype appeared many times. This chain links TRBV30 with TRBJ2-2, with unresolved D. V was cut by 7 bases and J by 6 bases, with 12 bases left in between. Looked up from germline, CDR1 is GTSNPN and CDR2 is SVGIG (reference sequence). The CDR3 contains 12 residues. CDR3 sequence: CALRPGAGELFF. In DNA, the CDR3 is TGTGCCTTGAGGCCGGGCGCCGGGGAGCTGTTTTTT.

This clonotype was recorded a few times. The chain joins TRBV9 to TRBJ2-7, with 7 bases matching TRBD2. The CDR3 sequence is 19 residues long. In germline, CDR1 is SGDLS, CDR2 YYNGEE. J was trimmed by 3 bases and V by 5 bases; bases with no gene match: 23. The CDR3 is CASSYSGTPAGLVDYEQYF. The CDR3 coding sequence is TGTGCCAGCAGTTACTCCGGGACCCCAGCGGGACTGGTAGACTACGAGCAGTACTTC.

The rearrangement uses TRBV9 and TRBJ2-3, with TRBD2 matching 8 bases. Germline CDR1 and CDR2: SGDLS and YYNGEE. V dropped 0 bases and J dropped 5; count of bases not matched to a gene: 8. The CDR3 sequence is 16 residues long. This chain's CDR3 is CASSVGSGGEEDTQYF. The CDR3 DNA follows: TGTGCCAGCAGCGTAGGGTCGGGAGGGGAAGAAGATACGCAGTATTTT.

This clonotype was seen a single time. The rearrangement links TRBV12-3 or TRBV12-4 to TRBJ2-1, with 12 nucleotides matching TRBD2. CDR3 length equals 16 residues. The V gene end was trimmed by 4 bases and the J gene end by 4 bases; junction bases not matched to a gene: 5. CDR3 in amino acids: CASSSGLAGKYNEQFF. In DNA form, the CDR3 reads TGTGCCAGCAGTTCTGGACTAGCGGGGAAATACAATGAGCAGTTCTTC.

The sample holds a few counts of this clonotype. The chain uses TRBV6-1 and TRBJ1-6, with 7 bases fitting TRBD1. In germline, CDR1 is MNHNS, CDR2 SASEGT. This CDR3 has 14 residues. The CDR3 sequence: CAGGGTDFNSPLHF. In nucleotides, the CDR3 is TGTGCGGGGGGGGGGACAGATTTTAATTCACCCCTCCACTTT.

The rearrangement links TRBV19 to TRBJ1-1; tentatively, D is TRBD1 (6 bases). This CDR3 has 11 residues. Germline V gene data show CDR1 as LNHDA and CDR2 as SQIVND (reference sequence). V shed 8 bases and J shed 6 bases, with 10 bases lying between them. DNA for the CDR3: TGTGCCAGTGGGGGCGTCTCTGAAGCTTTCTTT. It translates to CASGGVSEAFF. Looking up the rest from reference TRBV19 and TRBJ1-1 gives the full variable domain: DGGITQSPKYLFRKEGQNVTLSCEQNLNHDAMYWYRQDPGQGLRLIYYSQIVNDFQKGDIAEGYSVSREKKESFPLTVTSAQKNPTAFYLCASGGVSEAFFGQGTRLTVV.

The rearrangement links TRBV18 to TRBJ2-1; the match to TRBD2 covers 9 bases. Trimming took 4 bases from V and 1 from J; bases not matched to a gene: 8. CDR1 is KGHSH and CDR2 is LQKENI in the germline V gene. This CDR3 spans 17 amino acids. The CDR3 reads CASSLTLSGRSYNEQFF. Written as DNA, the CDR3 is TGTGCCAGCTCACTTACCTTAAGCGGGAGGTCCTACAATGAGCAGTTCTTC.

The chain joins TRBV5-1 to TRBJ2-7, with D unresolved. Germline-derived CDR1 and CDR2 are SGHRS and YFSETQ. The V and J ends lost 1 base and 5 bases respectively, with 16 bases between them. CDR3 size: 15 residues. The CDR3 reads CASSLTSRPENEQYF. The CDR3 nucleotides read TGCGCCAGCAGCTTGACCAGCCGGCCGGAGAACGAGCAGTACTTC. The full variable domain, in which reference TRBV5-1 and TRBJ2-7 provide the parts outside the CDR3, is KAGVTQTPRYLIKTRGQQVTLSCSPISGHRSVSWYQQTPGQGLQFLFEYFSETQRNKGNFPGRFSGRQFSNSRSEMNVSTLELGDSALYLCASSLTSRPENEQYFGPGTRLTVT.

The chain recombines TRBV6-2 or TRBV6-3 with TRBJ2-3; TRBD2 is a possible D gene (7 bases). Per germline, CDR1 MNHEY and CDR2 SVGEGT. The CDR3 extends over 15 amino acids. Trimming stripped 8 bases from V and 2 bases from J, with 17 bases between. As DNA, the CDR3 is TGTGCCAGCCGAACGGGGGCGGGGGTCACAGATACGCAGTATTTT. This sequence encodes CASRTGAGVTDTQYF.

V gene TRBV9 combines with J gene TRBJ2-6, with 13 bases matching TRBD2. Germline CDR1 and CDR2: SGDLS and YYNGEE. Germline trimming cut 4 bases from V and 4 bases from J; bases unmatched to any gene: 11. The CDR3 sequence is 19 residues long. The CDR3 spells CASSSSRTSGRSGANVLTF. CDR3 nucleotides: TGTGCCAGCAGCTCCTCGAGGACTAGCGGGAGATCCGGGGCCAACGTCCTGACTTTC.

This clonotype appeared many times. Relative to the germline gene, one junction end is altered; a read error may explain this. This chain links TRBV5-1 with TRBJ2-7; TRBD1 aligns across 10 bases. From germline, CDR1 is SGHRS and CDR2 YFSETQ. The CDR3 extends over 15 amino acids. In nucleotides, the CDR3 is TGTGCCAGCAGTTCCCCCGGGACAGGGGCCTACGAGCAGTACTTC. It yields the protein CASSSPGTGAYEQYF.

The J gene is TRBJ2-7, the V gene TRBV12-3 or TRBV12-4; D ambiguous. The germline V and J ends were trimmed by 3 bases and 9 bases, with 9 bases remaining between them. The CDR3 sequence is 11 residues long. The CDR3, as DNA: TGTGCCAGCAGTTTTGGGGAAGGGCAGTACTTC. Translated: CASSFGEGQYF.

This clonotype was picked up a small number of times. The genes are TRBV11-2 and TRBJ2-6; 7 bases are a match to TRBD1. Per the germline V gene, CDR1 is SGHAT and CDR2 is FQNNGV. This CDR3 has 15 residues. V gave up 4 bases and J gave up 3 bases; unmatched junction bases: 3. The DNA for the CDR3 is TGTGCCAGCAGCTATACAGGGGTTGGGGCCAACGTCCTGACTTTC. Translation gives CASSYTGVGANVLTF.

The genes are TRBV30 and TRBJ1-3; D is ambiguous. V was cut by 2 bases and J by 0 bases, with 11 bases left in between. This CDR3 comprises 15 residues. CDR1 GTSNPN and CDR2 SVGIG come from the germline V gene (reference sequence). The CDR3 DNA reads as TGTGCCTGGAGTACGACGGATAGCTCTGGAAACACCATATATTTT. This encodes CAWSTTDSSGNTIYF.

This clonotype was found a few times. This chain links TRBV6-5 with TRBJ2-4; D tentatively reads TRBD1 or TRBD2 (6 bases each). Germline lookup yields CDR1 MNHEY and CDR2 SVGAGI. The CDR3 has 15 residues. Trimming took off 0 bases at V and 4 bases at J, with 10 bases between the two ends. The CDR3 sequence is CASSYSKGGKNIQYF. CDR3 sequence (DNA): TGTGCCAGCAGTTACTCGAAAGGGGGGAAAAACATTCAGTACTTC.

This clonotype was seen many times. This chain uses TRBV7-9 with TRBJ2-7; a possible D gene is TRBD2 (5 bases). V was pared by 1 base and J by 5 bases, with 9 bases between. The CDR3 loop spans 13 amino acids. The germline CDR1 and CDR2 sequences are SEHNR and FQNEAQ (reference sequence). The CDR3 coding sequence is TGTGCCAGCAGCTTAGGGTTCGGGAACGAGCAGTACTTC. The encoded protein is CASSLGFGNEQYF.

The chain recombines TRBV4-1 with TRBJ2-2; TRBD1 matches 8 bases. Germline values: CDR1 MGHRA, CDR2 YSYEKL. Losses at the gene ends were 3 bases for V and 1 base for J; bases not matched to a gene: 4. The CDR3 is 16 amino acids. DNA for the CDR3: TGCGCCAGCAGCCACCGACAGGGGATGAACACCGGGGAGCTGTTTTTT. Its translation is CASSHRQGMNTGELFF.

The V call is TRBV5-1, the J call TRBJ1-5, with D maybe TRBD1 (6 bases). In germline, CDR1 is SGHRS, CDR2 YFSETQ. V lost 0 bases and J 6 bases, leaving 13 bases between the germline ends. The CDR3 runs 15 residues. The DNA for the CDR3 is TGCGCCAGCAGCTTGGCCGCAGGGGTAGGTCAGCCCCAGCATTTT. Encoded protein: CASSLAAGVGQPQHF.

This clonotype showed up just a few times. V is TRBV20-1 and J is TRBJ1-1; possibly TRBD1 for D (6 bases). CDR3 length: 16 amino acids. Germline V gene data show CDR1 as DFQATT and CDR2 as SNEGSKA (reference sequence). Trimming shortened V by 6 bases and J by 0 bases, and 20 bases separated the two germline ends. The DNA of the CDR3 is TGCAGTGCCCCTAAGGGGGGGCTATCCTTGAACACTGAAGCTTTCTTT. Translated, it gives CSAPKGGLSLNTEAFF.

The J gene is TRBJ2-3, the V gene TRBV12-3 or TRBV12-4; D gene ambiguous. This CDR3 is 13 amino acids long. Deletions cut 5 bases from V and 4 bases from J, with 10 bases between. CDR3 nucleotides: TGTGCCAGCAGTCCCCGGACGCCAGATACGCAGTATTTT. It yields the protein CASSPRTPDTQYF.

This clonotype was seen a handful of times. This chain's CDR3 is CASSASGRALNTDTQYF. Here the CDR3 DNA reads TGTGCCAGCTCAGCTAGCGGGAGGGCCCTCAACACAGATACGCAGTATTTT. The chain recombines TRBV18 with TRBJ2-3; 12 nucleotides line up with TRBD2. The CDR3 covers 17 residues. Germline-derived CDR1 and CDR2 are KGHSH and LQKENI. Losses at the gene ends were 5 bases for V and 2 bases for J; bases not matched to a gene: 8.

V is TRBV18 and J is TRBJ1-3, with D uncertain. V was shortened by 2 bases and J by 0 bases, with 8 bases between the two germline ends. CDR3 length: 15 amino acids. Germline loops: CDR1 KGHSH, CDR2 LQKENI. This CDR3 is CASSPTSISGNTIYF. DNA for the CDR3: TGTGCCAGCTCACCAACCTCAATCTCTGGAAACACCATATATTTT.

The table lists this clonotype with many counts. J is TRBJ2-5 and V is TRBV11-2; 14 bases line up with TRBD2. Trimming removed 4 bases from V and 4 bases from J; junction bases left unmatched: 11. Germline assignment: CDR1 SGHAT and CDR2 FQNNGV. CDR3 length: 18 amino acids. In DNA, the CDR3 is TGTGCCAGCAGCTCAACGGGACTAGCGGGAGTACCAAGAGAGACCCAGTACTTC. Protein: CASSSTGLAGVPRETQYF.

This clonotype was observed many times. V gene TRBV11-2 combines with J gene TRBJ1-1; D unresolved. The CDR3 contains 14 residues. The germline V gene has CDR1 SGHAT and CDR2 FQNNGV. Trimming left V 1 base short and J 6 bases short, with 12 bases between. CDR3 in DNA: TGTGCCAGCAGCTTAGCCCCGGGTCGCCCTGAAGCTTTCTTT. This gives the protein CASSLAPGRPEAFF. The entire variable domain, with the rest obtained from reference TRBV11-2 and TRBJ1-1, is as follows: EAGVAQSPRYKIIEKRQSVAFWCNPISGHATLYWYQQILGQGPKLLIQFQNNGVVDDSQLPKDRFSAERLKGVDSTLKIQPAKLEDSAVYLCASSLAPGRPEAFFGQGTRLTVV.

V and J are TRBV28 and TRBJ2-7, with TRBD1 matching over 8 bases. J gave up 4 bases and V 8 bases, and 7 bases lay outside the gene matches. The germline CDR1 and CDR2 sequences are MDHEN and SYDVKM. CDR3 length: 13 amino acids. CDR3 coding DNA: TGTGCCAGCGCCCGGGACAGGCGATACGAGCAGTACTTC. It encodes CASARDRRYEQYF.

This clonotype came up a few times. The CDR3 spells CASRRTRDTEAFF. In DNA form, the CDR3 reads TGTGCCAGTAGGCGAACCAGGGACACTGAAGCTTTCTTT. J is TRBJ1-1 and V is TRBV19, with D possibly TRBD1 on 5 matching bases. CDR1 and CDR2 (germline): LNHDA, SQIVND (reference sequence). This CDR3 contains 13 residues. With 6 bases removed from V and 3 bases from J, the gap between germline ends came to 11 bases.

The chain is built from TRBV20-1 and TRBJ2-2, with D unresolved. Germline-derived CDR1 and CDR2 are DFQATT and SNEGSKA (reference sequence). The CDR3 totals 14 residues. V was clipped by 1 base and J by 0 bases, with 6 bases between them. The CDR3 reads CSARVSPNTGELFF. The CDR3 region has the DNA TGCAGTGCTAGAGTTAGCCCGAACACCGGGGAGCTGTTTTTT.

The CDR3: CASGGGQNSNQPQHF. CDR3 DNA sequence: TGTGCCAGCGGTGGGGGGCAGAATAGCAATCAGCCCCAGCATTTT. This chain joins TRBV6-1 and TRBJ1-5; D is possibly TRBD1 (6 bases). V was trimmed by 8 bases and J by 0 bases, leaving 14 bases between them. Germline lookup yields CDR1 MNHNS and CDR2 SASEGT. The length of the CDR3 is 15 residues.

Of note for this clonotype: This may be a read error, as it is one base from a much larger clone. The chain recombines TRBV28 with TRBJ2-1, with TRBD2 identical over 7 bases. The CDR3 sequence is 17 residues long. J was trimmed by 5 bases and V by 3 bases; bases with no gene match: 13. Per the germline V gene, CDR1 is MDHEN and CDR2 is SYDVKM. CDR3 nucleotide sequence: TGTGCCAGCAGTTTCCACTTACCTAGCGGAGATCACAATGAGCAGTTCTTC. Amino acid sequence: CASSFHLPSGDHNEQFF.

The table lists this clonotype with many counts. The V and J genes are TRBV3-1 and TRBJ2-5, with unresolved D. Trimming cost V 0 bases and J 5 bases, with 4 bases left between them. Germline V gives CDR1 LGHDT, CDR2 YNNKEL (reference sequence). This CDR3 region has 12 residues. DNA for the CDR3: TGTGCCAGCAGCCAAGATCTCGAGACCCAGTACTTC. Translation gives CASSQDLETQYF.